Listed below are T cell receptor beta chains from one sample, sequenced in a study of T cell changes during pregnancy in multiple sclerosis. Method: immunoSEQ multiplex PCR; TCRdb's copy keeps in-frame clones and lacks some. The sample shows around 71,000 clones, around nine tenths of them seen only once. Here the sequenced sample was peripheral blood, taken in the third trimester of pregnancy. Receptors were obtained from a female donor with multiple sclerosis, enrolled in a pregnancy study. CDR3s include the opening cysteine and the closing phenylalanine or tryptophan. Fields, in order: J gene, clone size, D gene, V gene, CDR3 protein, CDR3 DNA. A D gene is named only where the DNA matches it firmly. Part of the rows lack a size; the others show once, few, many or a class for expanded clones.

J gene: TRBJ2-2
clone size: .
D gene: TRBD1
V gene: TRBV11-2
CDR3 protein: CASSLARQGATGELFF
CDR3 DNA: TGTGCCAGCAGCTTAGCACGACAGGGGGCTACCGGGGAGCTGTTTTTT

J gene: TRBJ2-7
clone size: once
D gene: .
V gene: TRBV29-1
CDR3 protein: CSVHGHSYEQYF
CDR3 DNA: TGCAGCGTTCACGGACATTCCTACGAGCAGTACTTC

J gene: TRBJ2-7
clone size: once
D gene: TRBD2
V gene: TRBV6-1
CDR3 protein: CASSGPRLAGSYEQYF
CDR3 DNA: TGTGCCAGCAGTGGACCGAGACTAGCGGGCAGCTACGAGCAGTACTTC

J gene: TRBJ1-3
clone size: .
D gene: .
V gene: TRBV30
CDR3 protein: CAWSVGGSGNTIYF
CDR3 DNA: TGTGCCTGGAGTGTAGGAGGGAGTGGAAACACCATATATTTT

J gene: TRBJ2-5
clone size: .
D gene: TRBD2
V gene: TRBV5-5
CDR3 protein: CASVTSGQETQYF
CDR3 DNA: TGTGCCAGCGTGACTAGCGGGCAAGAGACCCAGTACTTC

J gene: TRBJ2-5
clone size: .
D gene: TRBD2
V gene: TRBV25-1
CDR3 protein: CASSEYRGDYPQETQYF
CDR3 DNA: TGTGCCAGCAGTGAATATCGAGGGGACTACCCTCAAGAGACCCAGTACTTC

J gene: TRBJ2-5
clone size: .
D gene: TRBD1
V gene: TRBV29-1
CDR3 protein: CSVGRRGQETQYF
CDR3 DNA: TGCAGCGTGGGGCGCAGGGGGCAAGAGACCCAGTACTTC

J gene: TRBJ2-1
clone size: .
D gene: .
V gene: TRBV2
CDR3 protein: CASSEALSSADNEQFF
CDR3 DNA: TGTGCCAGCAGTGAAGCGCTTAGTAGCGCAGACAATGAGCAGTTCTTC

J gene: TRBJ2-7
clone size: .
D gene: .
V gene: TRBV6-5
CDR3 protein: CASRVSPFDYEQYF
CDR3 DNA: TGTGCCAGTCGCGTCTCCCCCTTTGACTACGAGCAGTACTTC

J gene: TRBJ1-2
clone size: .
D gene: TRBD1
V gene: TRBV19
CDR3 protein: CASSVDRANYGYTF
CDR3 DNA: TGTGCCAGTAGTGTGGACAGGGCTAACTATGGCTACACCTTC

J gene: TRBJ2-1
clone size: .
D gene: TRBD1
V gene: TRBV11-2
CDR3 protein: CASSFIWDSYNEQFF
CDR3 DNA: TGTGCCAGCAGCTTTATCTGGGACAGCTACAATGAGCAGTTCTTC

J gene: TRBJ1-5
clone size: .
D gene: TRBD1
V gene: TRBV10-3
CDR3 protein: CAISERTGAGDQPQHF
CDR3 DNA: TGTGCCATCAGTGAAAGGACAGGGGCAGGGGATCAGCCCCAGCATTTT

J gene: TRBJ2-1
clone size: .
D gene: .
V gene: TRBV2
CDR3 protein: CASFSHRSANEQFF
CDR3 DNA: TGTGCCAGCTTTTCCCACAGGTCTGCCAATGAGCAGTTCTTC

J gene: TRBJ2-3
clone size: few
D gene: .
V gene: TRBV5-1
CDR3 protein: CASNESGEYTDTQYF
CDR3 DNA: TGCGCCAGTAATGAATCCGGGGAGTACACAGATACGCAGTATTTT

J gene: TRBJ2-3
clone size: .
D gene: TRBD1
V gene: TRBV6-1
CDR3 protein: CASRATDRITDTQYF
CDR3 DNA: TGTGCCAGCAGGGCGACGGACAGGATTACAGATACGCAGTATTTT

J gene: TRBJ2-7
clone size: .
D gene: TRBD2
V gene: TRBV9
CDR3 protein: CASSVDPAGVYEQYF
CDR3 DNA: TGTGCCAGCAGCGTAGATCCAGCGGGAGTGTACGAGCAGTACTTC

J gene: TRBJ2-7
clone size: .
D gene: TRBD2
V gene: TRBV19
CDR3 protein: CASSSGSSYEQYF
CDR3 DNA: TGTGCCAGTAGTAGCGGGAGCTCCTACGAGCAGTACTTC

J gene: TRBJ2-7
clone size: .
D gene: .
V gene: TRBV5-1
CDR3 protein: CASSFGESDYEQYF
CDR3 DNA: TGCGCCAGCAGCTTTGGGGAGAGTGACTACGAGCAGTACTTC

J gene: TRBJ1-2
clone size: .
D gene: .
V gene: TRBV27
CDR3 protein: CASSSPGHGGYTF
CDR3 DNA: TGTGCCAGCAGTTCACCGGGACACGGTGGCTACACCTTC

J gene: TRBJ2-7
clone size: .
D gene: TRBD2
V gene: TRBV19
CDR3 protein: CASSIELAGDSYEQYF
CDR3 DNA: TGTGCCAGTAGTATAGAACTAGCGGGGGACTCCTACGAGCAGTACTTC

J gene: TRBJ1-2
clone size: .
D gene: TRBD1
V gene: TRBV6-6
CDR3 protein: CASSRRIRGPSYGYTF
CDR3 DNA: TGTGCCAGCAGCAGGAGAATCAGGGGGCCGTCCTATGGCTACACCTTC

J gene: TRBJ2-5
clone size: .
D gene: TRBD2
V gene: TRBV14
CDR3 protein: CASSQDFLAGRETQYF
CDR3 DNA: TGTGCCAGCAGCCAAGATTTCCTAGCGGGACGGGAGACCCAGTACTTC

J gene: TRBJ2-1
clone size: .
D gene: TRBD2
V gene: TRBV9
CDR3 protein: CASSARTSGFFSRNEQFF
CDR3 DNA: TGTGCCAGCAGCGCACGGACTAGCGGGTTTTTTTCCCGCAATGAGCAGTTCTTC

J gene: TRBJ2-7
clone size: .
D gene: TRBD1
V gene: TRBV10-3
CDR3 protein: CAISDRGDRSSYEQYF
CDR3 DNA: TGTGCCATCAGTGATAGGGGGGACAGGAGCTCCTACGAGCAGTACTTC

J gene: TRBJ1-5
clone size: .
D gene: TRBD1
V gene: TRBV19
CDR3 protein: CASSLGTEPSNQPQHF
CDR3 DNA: TGTGCCAGTAGTTTGGGGACAGAGCCTAGCAATCAGCCCCAGCATTTT

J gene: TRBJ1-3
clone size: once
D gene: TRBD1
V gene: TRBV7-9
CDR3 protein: CASSLTTGGERNTIYF
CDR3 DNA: TGTGCCAGCAGCTTAACGACAGGGGGCGAGAGAAACACCATATATTTT

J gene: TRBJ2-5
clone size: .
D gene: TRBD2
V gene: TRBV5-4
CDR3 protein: CASSPYNTGTSGSWETQYF
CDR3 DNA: TGTGCCAGCAGCCCCTACAACACCGGGACTAGCGGGAGTTGGGAGACCCAGTACTTC

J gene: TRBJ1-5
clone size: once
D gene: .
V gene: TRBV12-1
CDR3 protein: CASSFAPTGRNQPQHF
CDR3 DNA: TGTGCCAGCAGCTTTGCCCCGACAGGCAGAAATCAGCCCCAGCATTTT

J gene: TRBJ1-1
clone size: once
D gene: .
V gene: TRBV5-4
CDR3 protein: CASSLAGSSNTEAFF
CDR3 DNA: TGTGCCAGCAGCTTGGCAGGCAGCTCGAACACTGAAGCTTTCTTT

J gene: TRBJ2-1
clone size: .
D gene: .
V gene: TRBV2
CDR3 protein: CASSETSRANEQFF
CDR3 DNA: TGTGCCAGCAGTGAAACTAGTCGGGCCAATGAGCAGTTCTTC

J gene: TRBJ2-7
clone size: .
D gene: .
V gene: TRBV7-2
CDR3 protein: CASSLSGSSYEQYF
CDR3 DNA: TGTGCCAGCAGCTTGAGCGGGTCATCCTACGAGCAGTACTTC

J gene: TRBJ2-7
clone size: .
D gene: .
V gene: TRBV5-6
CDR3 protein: CASSLGTTPYEQYF
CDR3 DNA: TGTGCCAGCAGCTTGGGGACAACCCCCTACGAGCAGTACTTC

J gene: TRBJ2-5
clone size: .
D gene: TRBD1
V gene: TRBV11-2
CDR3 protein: CASSVGDREPETQYF
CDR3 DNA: TGTGCCAGCAGCGTCGGGGACAGGGAGCCCGAGACCCAGTACTTC

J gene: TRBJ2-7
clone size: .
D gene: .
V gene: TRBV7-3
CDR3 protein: CASSPANVGEQYF
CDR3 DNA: TGTGCCAGCAGCCCGGCGAACGTCGGGGAGCAGTACTTC

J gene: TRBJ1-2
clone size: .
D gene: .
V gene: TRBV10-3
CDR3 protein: CAISPGTLVGVRGYTF
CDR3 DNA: TGTGCCATCAGCCCCGGGACACTTGTAGGGGTAAGAGGCTACACCTTC

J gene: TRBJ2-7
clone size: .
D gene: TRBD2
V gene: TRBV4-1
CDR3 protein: CASSQDFGAGGYEQYF
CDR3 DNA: TGCGCCAGCAGCCAAGATTTTGGAGCGGGAGGTTACGAGCAGTACTTC

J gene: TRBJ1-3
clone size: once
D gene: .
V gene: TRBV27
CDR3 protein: CASSLWTAISGNTIYF
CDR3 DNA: TGTGCCAGCAGTTTATGGACAGCCATCTCTGGAAACACCATATATTTT

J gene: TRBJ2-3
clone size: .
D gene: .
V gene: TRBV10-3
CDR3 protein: CAIKAAATDTQYF
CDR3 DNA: TGTGCCATCAAAGCGGCAGCCACAGATACGCAGTATTTT

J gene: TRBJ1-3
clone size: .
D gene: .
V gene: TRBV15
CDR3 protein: CATSRAGGATVSGNTIYF
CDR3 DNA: TGTGCCACCAGCAGAGCGGGGGGGGCAACGGTCTCTGGAAACACCATATATTTT

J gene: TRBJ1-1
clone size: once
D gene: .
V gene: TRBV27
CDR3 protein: CASSGDSDTEAFF
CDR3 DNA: TGTGCCAGCAGTGGCGACAGCGACACTGAAGCTTTCTTT

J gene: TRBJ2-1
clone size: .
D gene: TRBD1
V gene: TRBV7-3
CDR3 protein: CASSTRGQGRVSSYNEQFF
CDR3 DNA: TGTGCCAGCAGCACCCGGGGACAGGGGAGGGTGAGCTCCTACAATGAGCAGTTCTTC

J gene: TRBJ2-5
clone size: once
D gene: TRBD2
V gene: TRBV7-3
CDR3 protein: CASSLGLAGEETQYF
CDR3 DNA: TGTGCCAGCAGTTTGGGACTAGCGGGAGAGGAGACCCAGTACTTC

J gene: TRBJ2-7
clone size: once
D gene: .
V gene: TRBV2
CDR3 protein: CAITDGRETYEQYF
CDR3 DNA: TGTGCCATCACCGACGGCCGGGAGACCTACGAGCAGTACTTC

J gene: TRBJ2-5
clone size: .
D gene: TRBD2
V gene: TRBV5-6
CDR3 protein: CASSSILAGFQETQYF
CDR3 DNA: TGTGCCAGCAGCTCAATACTAGCGGGGTTTCAAGAGACCCAGTACTTC

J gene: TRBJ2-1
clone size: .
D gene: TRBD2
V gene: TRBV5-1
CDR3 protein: CASSLEPSGYNEQFF
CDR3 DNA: TGCGCCAGCAGCTTGGAGCCTAGCGGCTACAATGAGCAGTTCTTC

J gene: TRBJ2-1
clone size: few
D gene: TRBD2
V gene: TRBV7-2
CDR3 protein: CASSNSLAGLNNEQFF
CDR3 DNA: TGTGCCAGCAGCAACTCACTAGCGGGCCTTAACAATGAGCAGTTCTTC

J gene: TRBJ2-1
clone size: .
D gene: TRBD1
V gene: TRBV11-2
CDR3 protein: CASSPRDRGYNEQFF
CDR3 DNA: TGTGCCAGCAGCCCCCGGGACAGGGGATACAATGAGCAGTTCTTC

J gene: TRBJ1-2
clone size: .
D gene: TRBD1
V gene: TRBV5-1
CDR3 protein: CASSLRDRGDSKLVGAMVGYTF
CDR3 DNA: TGCGCCAGCAGCTTGCGTGACAGGGGGGATAGTAAACTAGTGGGGGCTATGGTAGGCTACACCTTC

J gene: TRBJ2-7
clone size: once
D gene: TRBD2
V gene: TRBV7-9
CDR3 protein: CASSFRAPTSDSSYEQYF
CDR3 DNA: TGTGCCAGCAGCTTTAGGGCGCCTACTAGCGACAGCTCCTACGAGCAGTACTTC

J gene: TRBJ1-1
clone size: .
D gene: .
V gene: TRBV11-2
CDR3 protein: CASSPLSGGGTEAFF
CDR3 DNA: TGTGCCAGCAGCCCCCTTTCGGGGGGAGGCACTGAAGCTTTCTTT

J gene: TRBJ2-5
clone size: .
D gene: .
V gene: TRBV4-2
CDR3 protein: CASSQHRSGVYQETQYF
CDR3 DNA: TGTGCCAGCAGCCAACACCGCTCAGGGGTCTACCAAGAGACCCAGTACTTC

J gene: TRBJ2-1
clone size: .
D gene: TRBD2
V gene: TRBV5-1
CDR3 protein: CASSQRPPGLALDPYNEQFF
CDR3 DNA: TGCGCCAGCAGCCAGCGACCCCCGGGACTAGCACTAGACCCCTACAATGAGCAGTTCTTC

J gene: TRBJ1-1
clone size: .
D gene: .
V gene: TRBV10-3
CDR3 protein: CAISEPSFGFLLEAFF
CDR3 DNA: TGTGCCATCAGTGAGCCATCATTCGGGTTTCTGCTTGAAGCTTTCTTT